Listed below are T cell receptor beta chains from one sample, sequenced in a study of cytomegalovirus exposure and HLA in healthy donors. Repertoires were generated with immunoSEQ multiplex PCR, while TCRdb's copy carries only in-frame clones and drops some. Altogether 200,000 to 250,000 clones are present, over 80% being singletons, with the ten largest covering roughly 0.71%. The material sequenced was PBMCs. These receptor sequences come from a boy aged 2-15 years in good health and CMV-seronegative. CDR3s include the opening cysteine and the closing phenylalanine or tryptophan. D genes are given only for firm matches. Size values are once, few and many counts, or a class for expanded clones, and some rows have none.

j_call v_call d_call clone_size cdr3_aa cdr3_nt
TRBJ2-3 TRBV29-1 TRBD1 - CSVTGDPTDTQYF TGCAGCGTTACAGGGGACCCCACAGATACGCAGTATTTT
TRBJ1-2 TRBV30 - - CAWSVPGPQTSF TGTGCCTGGAGTGTACCTGGCCCTCAGACAAGCTTC
TRBJ2-3 TRBV7-3 TRBD2 - CASSSGGGSSDTQYF TGTGCCAGCAGCAGCGGGGGGGGGAGTTCAGATACGCAGTATTTT
TRBJ2-7 TRBV12-5 - - CASGLQGSYEQYF TGTGCTAGTGGTTTACAGGGCTCCTACGAGCAGTACTTC
TRBJ2-5 TRBV27 TRBD1 - CASSSGQAGETQYF TGTGCCAGCAGTTCCGGACAGGCGGGAGAGACCCAGTACTTC
TRBJ2-7 TRBV27 TRBD2 - CASSSGLGYFEQYF TGTGCCAGCAGTTCAGGACTAGGATACTTCGAGCAGTACTTC
TRBJ1-5 TRBV30 - - CAWSVPGEKSNQPQHF TGTGCCTGGAGTGTACCAGGGGAGAAAAGCAATCAGCCCCAGCATTTT
TRBJ2-3 TRBV7-6 TRBD2 - CASSLVGGGAADTQYF TGTGCCAGCAGCTTAGTGGGCGGGGGGGCAGCAGATACGCAGTATTTT
TRBJ2-7 TRBV4-1 - - CASSQGRISYEQYF TGCGCCAGCAGCCAGGGCAGAATTTCTTACGAGCAGTACTTC
TRBJ1-1 TRBV12-5 - few CASGRKEGTEAFF TGTGCTAGTGGTCGGAAGGAGGGGACTGAAGCTTTCTTT
TRBJ2-1 TRBV7-9 - - CASSLSGPSYNEQFF TGTGCCAGCAGCTTGAGCGGCCCTTCCTACAATGAGCAGTTCTTC
TRBJ2-3 TRBV5-1 TRBD1 - CASSLGGQGPDTQYF TGCGCCAGCAGCTTGGGGGGACAGGGCCCAGATACGCAGTATTTT
TRBJ1-6 TRBV5-6 TRBD1 few CASSLVGRGDSPLHF TGTGCCAGCAGCTTGGTCGGCAGGGGGGATTCACCCCTCCACTTT
TRBJ1-2 TRBV9 TRBD1 - CASSVGQGAGYTF TGTGCCAGCAGCGTAGGACAGGGGGCAGGCTACACCTTC
TRBJ2-6 TRBV19 - - CASTLATGANVLTF TGTGCCAGTACCCTCGCGACTGGGGCCAACGTCCTGACTTTC
TRBJ2-4 TRBV27 TRBD1 - CASSLGQGVAKNIQYF TGTGCCAGCAGTCTGGGACAGGGGGTAGCCAAAAACATTCAGTACTTC
TRBJ1-1 TRBV5-1 - few CASRISGQNTEAFF TGCGCCAGCAGAATTTCGGGACAGAACACTGAAGCTTTCTTT
TRBJ2-7 TRBV5-1 - few CASSMGGQANEQYF TGCGCCAGCAGCATGGGAGGACAGGCGAACGAGCAGTACTTC
TRBJ1-1 TRBV5-6 - - CASSFTPETTYGEAFF TGTGCCAGCAGCTTCACCCCGGAAACGACATATGGTGAAGCTTTCTTT
TRBJ2-7 TRBV7-2 TRBD1 - CASSWGTGAAYEQYF TGTGCCAGCAGCTGGGGGACAGGGGCAGCCTACGAGCAGTACTTC
TRBJ2-7 TRBV4-1 - - CASSQGGLGEQYF TGCGCCAGCAGCCAAGGGGGGCTGGGCGAGCAGTACTTC
TRBJ1-1 TRBV9 - - CASSQDGVPNTEAFF TGTGCCAGCAGCCAAGACGGGGTACCGAACACTGAAGCTTTCTTT
TRBJ2-1 TRBV27 TRBD1 - CASSPRDRVENEQFF TGTGCCAGCAGTCCCCGGGACAGGGTTGAAAATGAGCAGTTCTTC
TRBJ2-1 TRBV4-1 TRBD2 - CASSQPLAANEQFF TGCGCCAGCAGCCAACCTCTAGCGGCCAATGAGCAGTTCTTC
TRBJ2-3 TRBV7-8 - - CASSLGFGQTQRDTQYF TGTGCCAGCAGCTTAGGGTTCGGACAGACTCAACGAGATACGCAGTATTTT
TRBJ2-1 TRBV9 TRBD2 - CASSSGGAVNEQFF TGTGCCAGCAGCAGCGGGGGGGCAGTGAATGAGCAGTTCTTC
TRBJ1-5 TRBV5-1 - - CASSLSPAGGNQPQHF TGCGCCAGCAGCCTGAGTCCCGCGGGCGGCAATCAGCCCCAGCATTTT
TRBJ2-1 TRBV30 TRBD2 - CAWSPGLAGDGQFF TGTGCCTGGAGTCCCGGACTAGCGGGAGATGGGCAGTTCTTC
TRBJ2-5 TRBV7-9 TRBD1 - CASSLGTGVNQETQYF TGTGCCAGCAGCCTCGGGACAGGGGTTAACCAAGAGACCCAGTACTTC
TRBJ1-1 TRBV6-1 - - CASSLRRNTEAFF TGTGCCAGCAGCCTCCGGAGGAACACTGAAGCTTTCTTT
TRBJ2-1 TRBV28 - - CASSIDVDRIKNEQFF TGTGCCAGCAGCATCGACGTCGACAGGATCAAGAATGAGCAGTTCTTC
TRBJ1-3 TRBV5-1 - - CASSLEGGTRSGNTIYF TGCGCCAGCAGCTTGGAGGGGGGGACCCGCTCTGGAAACACCATATATTTT
TRBJ1-5 TRBV19 TRBD1 - CASSIVRGQRVSNQPQHF TGTGCCAGTAGTATAGTACGGGGACAGAGGGTTAGCAATCAGCCCCAGCATTTT
TRBJ1-1 TRBV6-6 TRBD1 - CASSYSDRGPPEAFF TGTGCCAGCAGTTATTCCGACAGGGGCCCCCCTGAAGCTTTCTTT
TRBJ1-4 TRBV30 TRBD1 once CAWSVSGGFEKLFF TGTGCCTGGAGTGTCTCAGGGGGCTTTGAAAAACTGTTTTTT
TRBJ1-1 TRBV19 - - CASSITGEAFF TGTGCCAGTAGTATCACGGGAGAAGCTTTCTTT
TRBJ2-7 TRBV12-5 - - CASGLSSYEQYF TGTGCTAGTGGTTTATCCTCGTACGAGCAGTACTTC
TRBJ1-1 TRBV7-9 TRBD1 - CASSLGGWDRGVEAFF TGTGCCAGCAGCTTAGGGGGGTGGGACAGGGGAGTTGAAGCTTTCTTT
TRBJ1-1 TRBV6-1 TRBD1 - CASKGQGAATEAFF TGTGCCAGCAAAGGACAGGGGGCGGCCACTGAAGCTTTCTTT
TRBJ2-1 TRBV4-1 TRBD2 - CASSWTSAEQFF TGCGCCAGCAGTTGGACTAGCGCTGAGCAGTTCTTC
TRBJ2-7 TRBV14 - - CASSQGGRWYEQYF TGTGCCAGCAGCCAAGGCGGCCGCTGGTACGAGCAGTACTTC
TRBJ1-4 TRBV19 TRBD1 - CASSTTGSLDEKLFF TGTGCCAGTAGTACGACAGGGTCATTGGACGAAAAACTGTTTTTT
TRBJ2-5 TRBV13 TRBD1 few CASSEDRFQETQYF TGTGCCAGCAGCGAGGACAGGTTTCAAGAGACCCAGTACTTC
TRBJ1-1 TRBV5-1 - few CASSEVGGENTEAFF TGCGCCAGCAGCGAGGTTGGGGGGGAGAACACTGAAGCTTTCTTT
TRBJ2-3 TRBV7-9 - few CASSLVATSTDTQYF TGTGCCAGCAGCTTAGTTGCAACTAGCACAGATACGCAGTATTTT
TRBJ1-2 TRBV7-9 - - CASSFPGNYGYTF TGTGCCAGCAGCTTCCCGGGTAACTATGGCTACACCTTC
TRBJ2-5 TRBV2 - - CASSEIIREQYF TGTGCCAGCAGTGAGATTATTAGGGAGCAGTACTTC
TRBJ1-1 TRBV13 - few CASSLRGGANTEAFF TGTGCCAGCAGCCTCCGAGGGGGTGCGAACACTGAAGCTTTCTTT
TRBJ1-2 TRBV9 TRBD1 - CASSVGDRESNGYTF TGTGCCAGCAGCGTAGGGGACAGGGAAAGCAATGGCTACACCTTC
TRBJ2-5 TRBV5-6 TRBD1 - CASSLFTGDVETQYF TGTGCCAGCAGCTTGTTCACAGGGGACGTGGAGACCCAGTACTTC
TRBJ2-5 TRBV9 - - CASSVAGQETQYF TGTGCCAGCAGCGTAGCGGGTCAAGAGACCCAGTACTTC
TRBJ2-1 TRBV6-5 - - CASSYYGGHNEQFF TGTGCCAGCAGTTACTACGGCGGCCACAATGAGCAGTTCTTC
TRBJ1-3 TRBV5-1 TRBD1 once CASSRGGEGNTIYF TGCGCCAGCAGCCGAGGGGGCGAGGGAAACACCATATATTTT
TRBJ1-2 TRBV7-9 TRBD1 once CASSFSPGQANYGYTF TGTGCCAGCAGCTTCAGTCCGGGACAGGCTAACTATGGCTACACCTTC
TRBJ2-1 TRBV4-1 TRBD2 - CASSHRSSGSVYNEQFF TGCGCCAGCAGCCACCGTTCTAGCGGGAGCGTCTACAATGAGCAGTTCTTC
TRBJ2-5 TRBV7-9 TRBD1 - CSSSATTGGETQYF TGTTCCAGCAGCGCTACGACAGGGGGAGAGACCCAGTACTTC
TRBJ2-5 TRBV6-6 - - CASRSPYQETQYF TGTGCCAGCAGGAGCCCGTACCAAGAGACCCAGTACTTC
TRBJ1-5 TRBV6-5 - - CASSQRSHQPQHF TGTGCCAGCAGTCAGCGGTCCCATCAGCCCCAGCATTTT
TRBJ2-1 TRBV27 - - CASSFAGNEQFF TGTGCCAGCAGTTTTGCCGGGAATGAGCAGTTCTTC